The rows below give T cell receptor beta chains drawn from one sample of a study of blood T cell repertoires in COVID-19. Only in-frame clones appear in the TCRdb table, and some are missing; sequencing was by immunoSEQ multiplex PCR. The table records a few hundred thousand clones, 70% to 90% of them present only once. The sequencing input was PBMCs or T cells enriched from blood (not recorded which). These TCRs come from a woman in her 50s who had recovered from COVID-19. The CDR3 runs from the conserved cysteine through the conserved F or W. D genes are given only for firm matches. Only part of the rows carry a size: once, few, many, or a class if the clone is expanded.

TRBV28,.,TRBJ2-5,.,CASSLPQRWGVQETQYF,TGTGCCAGCAGTTTGCCCCAGAGGTGGGGGGTCCAAGAGACCCAGTACTTC
TRBV18,.,TRBJ2-2,TRBD2,CASSPGLATANTGELFF,TGTGCCAGCTCCCCTGGACTAGCCACCGCGAACACCGGGGAGCTGTTTTTT
TRBV13,.,TRBJ1-3,.,CASSSQSSGNTIYF,TGTGCCAGCAGTTCACAGAGCTCTGGAAACACCATATATTTT
TRBV5-8,.,TRBJ1-2,TRBD1,CASSGGTARGYGYTF,TGTGCCAGCAGCGGGGGGACAGCGAGAGGCTATGGCTACACCTTC
TRBV28,.,TRBJ1-5,.,CASSPSPHWGRRTDQPQHF,TGTGCCAGCAGCCCTTCGCCCCACTGGGGCAGGCGTACGGATCAGCCCCAGCATTTT
TRBV5-1,.,TRBJ2-5,TRBD2,CASSLGTTSGRETQYF,TGCGCCAGCAGCCTCGGGACAACTAGCGGGCGGGAGACCCAGTACTTC
TRBV15,.,TRBJ2-2,TRBD2,CATSGRTSGSANTGELFF,TGTGCCACCAGCGGCCGGACTAGCGGTTCTGCGAACACCGGGGAGCTGTTTTTT
TRBV5-1,once,TRBJ2-5,TRBD1,CASSFGQGETQYF,TGCGCCAGCAGCTTCGGACAGGGGGAGACCCAGTACTTC
TRBV28,.,TRBJ2-7,TRBD2,CASRLAGDSYEQYF,TGTGCCAGCAGACTAGCGGGCGACTCCTACGAGCAGTACTTC
TRBV7-9,once,TRBJ2-2,.,CASSLMGPNTGELFF,TGTGCCAGCAGCTTAATGGGCCCGAACACCGGGGAGCTGTTTTTT
TRBV15,.,TRBJ2-7,.,CATSRDVRGTYEQYF,TGTGCCACCAGCAGAGATGTTAGGGGGACCTACGAGCAGTACTTC
TRBV27,.,TRBJ2-2,.,CASSLYRGLTGELFF,TGTGCCAGCAGTTTATATAGGGGCCTGACCGGGGAGCTGTTTTTT
TRBV29-1,.,TRBJ2-1,.,CSVKDEWQGQFF,TGCAGCGTTAAAGATGAGTGGCAGGGCCAGTTCTTC
TRBV29-1,few,TRBJ2-1,TRBD2,CSVSTQPGLAGFSYNEQFF,TGCAGCGTATCTACCCAACCGGGACTAGCGGGATTCTCCTACAATGAGCAGTTCTTC
TRBV13,.,TRBJ1-2,TRBD1,CASSSDRGRYYGYTF,TGTGCCAGCAGCTCGGACAGGGGGCGGTACTATGGCTACACCTTC
TRBV11-2,once,TRBJ2-1,.,CASSFYDEQFF,TGTGCCAGCAGCTTCTACGATGAGCAGTTCTTC
TRBV27,.,TRBJ2-4,.,CASSSTLAKNIQYF,TGTGCCAGCAGTTCGACATTGGCCAAAAACATTCAGTACTTC
TRBV28,.,TRBJ1-2,.,CASSQNRDGGYGYTF,TGTGCCAGCAGTCAAAACAGGGATGGTGGCTATGGCTACACCTTC
TRBV11-2,.,TRBJ2-5,TRBD2,CASSYLAGGAETQYF,TGTGCCAGCAGCTATCTAGCGGGAGGTGCGGAGACCCAGTACTTC
TRBV14,.,TRBJ2-1,TRBD2,CASSLTPGLAGLSSYNEQFF,TGTGCCAGCAGCCTAACACCGGGACTAGCGGGGCTAAGCTCCTACAATGAGCAGTTCTTC
TRBV5-1,.,TRBJ2-7,TRBD2,CASSSRSSGVYEQYF,TGCGCCAGCAGCTCCAGATCTAGCGGAGTCTACGAGCAGTACTTC
TRBV7-8,once,TRBJ1-4,TRBD1,CASSATGLGNEKLFF,TGTGCCAGCAGCGCGACAGGGCTGGGTAATGAAAAACTGTTTTTT
TRBV7-9,few,TRBJ1-1,.,CASSLNLQGSEAFF,TGTGCCAGCAGCCTTAATTTACAGGGCTCTGAAGCTTTCTTT
TRBV4-2,.,TRBJ2-7,TRBD2,CASSRGLAGGIIGEQYF,TGTGCCAGCAGCCGGGGACTAGCGGGAGGAATTATCGGCGAGCAGTACTTC
TRBV5-8,.,TRBJ1-6,TRBD1,CASSHRGRNSPLHF,TGTGCCAGCAGCCACAGGGGGCGGAATTCACCCCTCCACTTT
TRBV30,.,TRBJ2-1,TRBD2,CAWSDELAISSYNEQFF,TGTGCCTGGAGCGACGAACTAGCGATTAGCTCCTACAATGAGCAGTTCTTC
TRBV7-7,.,TRBJ2-2,TRBD2,CASSLALSGSLTGELFF,TGTGCTAGCAGCTTAGCGCTTAGCGGGAGTCTTACCGGGGAGCTGTTTTTT
TRBV9,once,TRBJ2-3,.,CASSVRGMIDTQYF,TGTGCCAGCAGCGTAAGAGGGATGATAGATACGCAGTATTTT
TRBV6-5,.,TRBJ2-7,.,CASSPSRGQTYEQYF,TGTGCCAGCAGCCCCTCTAGGGGCCAAACCTACGAGCAGTACTTC
TRBV11-2,once,TRBJ2-5,.,CASSLLGAKETQYF,TGTGCCAGCAGCTTATTAGGGGCTAAAGAGACCCAGTACTTC
TRBV27,.,TRBJ1-4,.,CASSVEHGRGREKLFF,TGTGCCAGCAGTGTGGAGCACGGTAGAGGCAGAGAAAAACTGTTTTTT
TRBV5-1,.,TRBJ2-1,.,CASSWGVIRVTDNEQFF,TGCGCCAGCAGCTGGGGGGTTATCAGGGTAACCGACAATGAGCAGTTCTTC
TRBV4-1,.,TRBJ2-3,.,CASSQGLVGGTDTQYF,TGCGCCAGCAGCCAAGGACTAGTTGGGGGGACAGATACGCAGTATTTT
TRBV2,.,TRBJ1-5,.,CASSRDQPQHF,TGTGCCTCCTCTCGGGATCAGCCCCAGCATTTT
TRBV30,.,TRBJ2-3,TRBD2,CAWGSERDTDTQYF,TGTGCCTGGGGATCTGAGCGGGACACAGATACGCAGTATTTT
TRBV19,once,TRBJ1-5,TRBD1,CASRLTGGGPQHF,TGTGCCAGTAGACTCACAGGGGGCGGGCCCCAGCATTTT
TRBV19,.,TRBJ2-3,.,CASSTLGVDTQYF,TGTGCCAGTAGTACCCTGGGCGTCGATACGCAGTATTTT
TRBV10-1,.,TRBJ1-3,.,CASSLLTDYSGNTIYF,TGCGCCAGCAGCCTTTTGACAGATTACTCTGGAAACACCATATATTTT
TRBV10-3,.,TRBJ2-1,TRBD1,CAKSEQGSEQFF,TGTGCCAAAAGTGAACAGGGGTCTGAGCAGTTCTTC
TRBV7-3,few,TRBJ1-1,TRBD1,CASSLDGTGATEAFF,TGTGCCAGCAGCTTAGATGGGACAGGGGCTACTGAAGCTTTCTTT
TRBV21-1,few,TRBJ2-1,.,CASSRVVAGYNEQFF,TGTGCCAGCAGTAGGGTAGTAGCGGGATACAATGAGCAGTTCTTC
TRBV19,.,TRBJ1-2,.,CASSIEVGYGYTF,TGTGCCAGTAGTATTGAGGTTGGCTATGGCTACACCTTC